Below are 11 T cell receptor beta chains sequenced from a single sample in a study of identical twins (dated by TCRdb to 2016 to 2018). The method behind the library was 5' RACE. The sequencing machine was an Illumina HiSeq 2000. TCRdb took the public reads, trimmed them with fastp at Q25, ran MiXCR for clone calling and kept in-frame beta chains. All rows with the same CDR3 protein become a single entry with the most common DNA and genes. The sample table lists 470,000 or so distinct CDR3 sequences, around 24% of them with a count of one. Approximately 2.9% of the sample goes to the ten largest clones. Another study also made use of these data, one on T cells expressing NK-cell markers.

Sequenced input: CD4+ T cells sorted from blood. These receptors were obtained from a woman between 18 and 29 years old in good health.

The V and J genes are TRBV18 and TRBJ1-1; D might be TRBD1 (6 bases). The CDR3 covers 14 residues. CDR1 and CDR2 from the germline V gene are KGHSH and LQKENI. Trimming removed 3 bases at V and 3 bases at J, with 11 bases between. The CDR3 spells CASSPRPGDTEAFF. DNA of the CDR3: TGTGCCAGCTCACCTCGCCCAGGGGACACTGAAGCTTTCTTT.

This clonotype showed up just once. V and J are TRBV5-1 and TRBJ1-1; D remains unclear. Trimming removed 1 base at V and 4 bases at J, with 11 bases between. Germline CDR1 and CDR2: SGHRS and YFSETQ. CDR3 length equals 14 residues. CDR3 bases: TGCGCCAGCAGCTTGACCCCTACGAGCACTGAAGCTTTCTTT. It specifies CASSLTPTSTEAFF.

This clonotype was picked up a small number of times. This sequence joins TRBV29-1 and TRBJ1-3; the D is unclear. The length of the CDR3 is 13 residues. Germline CDR1 is SQVTM and CDR2 is ANQGSEA. V lost 6 bases, J lost 0 bases, and 9 bases lay in between. The CDR3 sequence: CSVTRGSGNTIYF. In DNA, the CDR3 is TGCAGCGTGACCCGAGGCTCTGGAAACACCATATATTTT.

V usage is TRBV18 and J usage is TRBJ1-1, with D possibly being TRBD1 (5 bases). The CDR3 totals 14 residues. Germline V lookup: CDR1 KGHSH, CDR2 LQKENI. V was trimmed by 3 bases and J by 4 bases, leaving 12 bases between them. The CDR3 nucleotides are TGTGCCAGCTCACCCACACAGGAGGCCACTGAAGCTTTCTTT. Translated, it gives CASSPTQEATEAFF.

This clonotype has just a few counts. This rearrangement joins TRBV5-6 to TRBJ2-4; no clear D. Per the germline V gene, CDR1 is SGHDT and CDR2 is YYEEEE. Trimming removed 4 bases at V and 0 bases at J, with 5 bases between. The CDR3 is 13 amino acids. The CDR3 DNA reads as TGTGCCAGCAGCGTTGTAGCCAAAAACATTCAGTACTTC. Translating it yields CASSVVAKNIQYF.

This clonotype was picked up a small number of times. The rearrangement joins TRBV5-1 to TRBJ1-6; TRBD1 matches at 8 bases. V trimming: 5 bases; J trimming: 5 bases; junction bases outside the gene matches: 9. This CDR3 has 16 amino acids. Germline V CDR1 and CDR2: SGHRS, YFSETQ. The CDR3 DNA reads as TGCGCCAGCAGTTCCCAGGGGGCGGGTAATAATTCACCCCTCCACTTT. Protein sequence: CASSSQGAGNNSPLHF.

This clonotype was seen a handful of times. The chain links TRBV18 to TRBJ2-2, with 12 nucleotides matching TRBD2. The CDR3 runs to 18 residues. Trimming took 1 base from V and 5 from J; bases not matched to a gene: 8. Germline V gives CDR1 KGHSH, CDR2 LQKENI. CDR3 DNA sequence: TGTGCCAGCTCACCACTAAGCGGACTAGCGGGGAGGACCGGGGAGCTGTTTTTT. Protein sequence: CASSPLSGLAGRTGELFF.

This clonotype has at least ten counts. This chain joins TRBV29-1 and TRBJ2-7; 7 positions agree with TRBD1. This CDR3 has 14 amino acids. Germline CDR1 reads SQVTM; CDR2 reads ANQGSEA. V lost 0 bases to trimming and J lost 6 bases; unmatched junction nucleotides: 8. The CDR3 bases are TGCAGCGTTGAAGAACAGGGGCTGCGGGTCGAGCAGTACTTC. It specifies CSVEEQGLRVEQYF.

This clonotype turned up a few times. This chain connects TRBV7-9 to TRBJ1-1; D gene uncertain. V lost 5 bases and J lost 2, with 6 bases in between. The CDR3 covers 12 residues. Per the germline V gene, CDR1 is SEHNR and CDR2 is FQNEAQ (reference sequence). CDR3 protein: CASSPLNTEAFF. The CDR3 bases are TGTGCCAGCAGCCCGCTCAACACTGAAGCTTTCTTT.

This clonotype was seen only once. The chain employs TRBV5-1 and TRBJ2-7; weak D call: TRBD1 (6 bases). The CDR3 has 15 amino acids. The V end was cut by 2 bases, the J end by 0 bases, with 12 bases between. The V gene's germline CDR1 is SGHRS and CDR2 YFSETQ. The CDR3 bases are TGCGCCAGCAGCTTATACAGGGAAAGCTCCTACGAGCAGTACTTC. Its protein product is CASSLYRESSYEQYF.

The chain joins TRBV7-3 to TRBJ2-1; either TRBD1 or TRBD2 may supply D (5 bases each). V was clipped by 8 bases and J by 6 bases, with 17 bases between them. Germline loops: CDR1 SGHTA, CDR2 FQGTGA. The CDR3 spans 14 residues. CDR3 residues: CASGGGGARNEQFF. The CDR3 DNA reads as TGTGCCAGCGGGGGTGGTGGGGCCCGCAATGAGCAGTTCTTC. The entire variable domain, with the rest obtained from reference TRBV7-3 and TRBJ2-1, is as follows: GAGVSQTPSNKVTEKGKYVELRCDPISGHTALYWYRQSLGQGPEFLIYFQGTGAADDSGLPNDRFFAVRPEGSVSTLKIQRTERGDSAVYLCASGGGGARNEQFFGPGTRLTVL.